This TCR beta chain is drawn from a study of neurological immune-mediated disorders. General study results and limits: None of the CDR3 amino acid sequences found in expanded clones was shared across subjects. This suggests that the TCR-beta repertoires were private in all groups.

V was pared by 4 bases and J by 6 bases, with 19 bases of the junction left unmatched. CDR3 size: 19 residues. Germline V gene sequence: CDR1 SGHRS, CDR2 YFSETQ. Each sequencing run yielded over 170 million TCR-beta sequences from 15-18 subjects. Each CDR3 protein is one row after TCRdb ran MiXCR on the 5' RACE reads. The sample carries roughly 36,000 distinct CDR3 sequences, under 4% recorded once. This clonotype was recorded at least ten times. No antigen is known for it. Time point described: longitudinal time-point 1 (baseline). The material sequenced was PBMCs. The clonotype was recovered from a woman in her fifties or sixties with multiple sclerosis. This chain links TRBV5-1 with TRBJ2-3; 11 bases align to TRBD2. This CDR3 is CASSERGTGLLAGVDTQYF. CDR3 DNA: TGCGCCAGCAGCGAGAGGGGAACAGGTTTACTAGCGGGGGTGGATACGCAGTATTTT.